This T cell receptor (beta chain) originates from a study of identical twins. Study-wide results and limits: Twin-shared out-of-frame alpha sequences were enriched for low generation probability. With abundant cord blood beta clonotypes, insertions were fewer; memory repertoires showed no such pattern. Modelling approaches yielded underestimates of out-of-frame TCR alpha sharing between monozygotic twins. Conclusions came from cross-sectional statistical analysis, not from following the same donors.

This clonotype was observed a handful of times. Antigen unknown. Using its own MiXCR run on the 5' RACE reads, TCRdb lists one record per CDR3 protein. The sample consists of 200,000 to 250,000 distinct CDR3 sequences, more than 9.5% of them appearing once. Germline CDR1 reads SGHAT; CDR2 reads FQNNGV. CDR3 length equals 17 residues. Trimming stripped 0 bases from V and 4 bases from J, with 15 bases between. This same sample was also taken into another study, of yellow fever vaccine responses in identical twins.

J is TRBJ1-4 and V is TRBV11-2; D is ambiguous. The source material was memory (CD45RO+) T cells sorted from blood. This clonotype was sampled from a young woman in good health. CDR3: CASSLDMERPINEKLFF. Here the CDR3 DNA reads TGTGCCAGCAGCTTAGATATGGAACGCCCGATTAATGAAAAACTGTTTTTT.